This T cell receptor beta chain was sequenced for a study of blood T cell repertoires in COVID-19. Study-wide context: Both acute and convalescent COVID-19 samples were obtained from the United States, Italy and Spain.

In the source study's methods: Estimation of nucleated cell counts was performed using reference gene primer amplification. TCRdb's table, derived via immunoSEQ multiplex PCR, lists solely in-frame clones and lacks some. V, J and clone size reflect that table, while D and trimming were determined from the DNA. The table shows about 94,000 clones, with roughly 80% occurring only once. CDR3 length: 15 residues. The V and J ends lost 3 bases and 7 bases, in that order; junction bases with no gene match: 11. Germline V lookup: CDR1 SGDLS, CDR2 YYNGEE. The rearrangement joins TRBV9 to TRBJ1-1; 8 nucleotides align to TRBD1. Sequenced material: peripheral blood. The TCR originated in a man aged 55 to 70 with acute or convalescent COVID-19. The CDR3 region has the DNA TGTGCCAGCAGCGCCGCGACAGGGGACTTTGTTGAAGCTTTCTTT. It codes for CASSAATGDFVEAFF.